These 9 T cell receptor beta chains were all obtained from the same sample, sequenced in a study of a mutant IDH1 vaccine in newly diagnosed glioma. What these receptors recognize is not known. Method: immunoSEQ multiplex PCR; TCRdb's copy keeps in-frame clones and lacks some. The sample has roughly 120,000 clones, about 82% seen once. Time point given: week 11, during vaccination. With topical imiquimod, each dose of the vaccine consisted of 300 ug of mutant IDH1 20-mer peptide. The source material was PBMCs, sampled from a glioma patient whose treatment included an IDH1 peptide vaccine. All receptors derive from a man between 40 and 49 years old with glioma.

This clone occurred once. The V call is TRBV19, the J call TRBJ1-5; TRBD1 matches at 8 bases. The CDR3 is made up of 16 amino acids. The germline CDR1 and CDR2 sequences are LNHDA and SQIVND (reference sequence). V lost 3 bases, J lost 6 bases, and 10 bases stayed unmatched. CDR3 nucleotide sequence: TGTGCCAGTAGTATGTTCGGCCAGGGGGCGAGTCAGCCCCAGCATTTT. Its protein product is CASSMFGQGASQPQHF.

The chain employs TRBV4-3 and TRBJ2-3, with 10 bases lining up with TRBD1. The J segment lost 5 bases and the V segment lost 4 bases, leaving 6 bases of the junction unmatched. This CDR3 spans 15 amino acids. The germline V gene encodes CDR1 LGHNA and CDR2 YSLEER. The CDR3 protein is CASSPRTGGGDTQYF. CDR3 bases: TGCGCCAGCAGCCCTAGGACAGGGGGAGGAGATACGCAGTATTTT.

This chain links TRBV7-6 with TRBJ2-5; 10 bases agree with TRBD1. CDR1 is SGHVS, CDR2 FNYEAQ, per germline. The V gene end was trimmed by 5 bases and the J gene end by 5 bases; junction bases not matched to a gene: 5. This CDR3 is 14 amino acids long. CDR3 nucleotides: TGTGCCAGCAGCAGGACAGGGGGAGGCGAGACCCAGTACTTC. Translating it yields CASSRTGGGETQYF.

The chain combines TRBV7-9 with TRBJ2-5, with D perhaps assigned TRBD1 or TRBD2 (7 bases each). Trimming cost V 1 base and J 0 bases, with 12 bases left between them. CDR1 SEHNR and CDR2 FQNEAQ come from the germline V gene (reference sequence). The CDR3 covers 16 residues. This chain's CDR3 is CASSLVQGGYQETQYF. CDR3 DNA sequence: TGTGCCAGCAGCTTAGTCCAGGGGGGGTACCAAGAGACCCAGTACTTC.

The chain has TRBV10-3 and TRBJ2-1; D ambiguous. Per the germline V gene, CDR1 is ENHRY and CDR2 is SYGVKD. The germline V and J ends were trimmed by 11 bases and 0 bases, with 14 bases remaining between them. CDR3 length equals 14 residues. DNA of the CDR3: TGTGCCTGCCACGGCGCCAGCTCCTACAATGAGCAGTTCTTC. Residues: CACHGASSYNEQFF.

This clone was recorded only once. V usage is TRBV7-9 and J usage is TRBJ2-1, with TRBD2 matching over 14 bases. The length of the CDR3 is 14 residues. The germline CDR1 and CDR2 sequences are SEHNR and FQNEAQ (reference sequence). J gave up 14 bases and V 6 bases, and 9 bases lay outside the gene matches. The DNA for the CDR3 is TGTGCCAGCAGGACTAGCGGGAGGGCGAGGGAGGAGTTCTTC. Translation gives CASRTSGRAREEFF. The variable domain in full, completed from reference TRBV7-9 and TRBJ2-1, reads DTGVSQNPRHKITKRGQNVTFRCDPISEHNRLYWYRQTLGQGPEFLTYFQNEAQLEKSRLLSDRFSAERPKGSFSTLEIQRTEQGDSAMYLCASRTSGRAREEFFGPGTRLTVL.

V and J are TRBV27 and TRBJ2-5; TRBD1 matches 8 bases. CDR1 is MNHEY and CDR2 is SMNVEV in the germline V gene (reference sequence). Losses at the gene ends were 6 bases for V and 5 bases for J; bases not matched to a gene: 8. The CDR3 is 14 amino acids. Written as DNA, the CDR3 is TGTGCCAGCAGCTCCGGACAGGGCGGGGAGACCCAGTACTTC. This encodes CASSSGQGGETQYF.

The rearrangement uses TRBV7-3 and TRBJ2-1; D call uncertain. The V end lost 4 bases, the J end lost 11 bases, and 15 bases lay between the germline ends. The germline CDR1 and CDR2 sequences are SGHTA and FQGTGA. CDR3 length: 13 amino acids. CDR3: CASSWLGLSQQFF. The CDR3 DNA is TGTGCCAGCAGCTGGCTAGGGTTATCGCAGCAGTTCTTC.

The gene calls are TRBV5-5 and TRBJ1-3; D is uncertain. Germline assignment: CDR1 SGHKS and CDR2 YYEKEE (reference sequence). The CDR3 contains 14 residues. Trimming pared 0 bases from V and 8 bases from J, leaving 12 bases between. The CDR3 nucleotides are TGTGCCAGCAGCTTGGTGCTTCAGGCGGACACCATATATTTT. Its protein is CASSLVLQADTIYF.